This is a list of T cell receptor beta chains from one sample in a study of blood T cell repertoires in COVID-19. The assay was immunoSEQ multiplex PCR, and TCRdb's table has in-frame clones only and misses some. In the table there are around 210,000 clones, around four fifths of which are singletons. The sequenced sample consisted of peripheral blood. The receptors stem from a man in his 60s with COVID-19, enrolled during active disease. Each CDR3 is given with its conserved first and last residue. A D gene is named only where the DNA matches it firmly. The size field is filled for only some rows; it gives once, few, many or a size class.

v_call,clone_size,d_call,cdr3_length,j_call,cdr3_aa,cdr3_nt
TRBV5-6,.,.,13,TRBJ2-7,CASSLDTGILQYF,TGTGCCAGCAGCTTGGATACAGGGATTTTACAGTACTTC
TRBV5-1,.,TRBD1,14,TRBJ2-1,CASRSGQAYNEQFF,TGCGCCAGCAGATCGGGACAGGCCTACAATGAGCAGTTCTTC
TRBV2,.,.,15,TRBJ1-1,CASSAYAGGSTEAFF,TGTGCCAGCAGTGCTTATGCGGGGGGTTCCACTGAAGCTTTCTTT
TRBV5-4,.,TRBD1,12,TRBJ1-1,CASSLDRVEAFF,TGTGCCAGCAGCCTTGACAGGGTCGAAGCTTTCTTT
TRBV28,.,TRBD1,15,TRBJ2-7,CASRRDGTGSSEQYF,TGTGCCAGCAGACGCGACGGGACAGGGAGTAGCGAGCAGTACTTC
TRBV19,.,TRBD1,19,TRBJ1-5,CASTDLTGQGIGGNQPQHF,TGTGCCAGTACCGACCTAACGGGACAGGGGATAGGAGGCAATCAGCCCCAGCATTTT
TRBV7-2,.,.,14,TRBJ1-2,CASSLGAFDYGYTF,TGTGCCAGCAGCTTGGGGGCCTTCGACTATGGCTACACCTTC
TRBV28,.,TRBD1,15,TRBJ1-3,CASEGDSRSGNTIYF,TGTGCCAGCGAAGGGGACAGCCGCTCTGGAAACACCATATATTTT
TRBV3-1/TRBV3-2,.,.,15,TRBJ1-1,CASSQRRGENTEAFF,TGTGCCAGCAGCCAACGAAGGGGTGAGAACACTGAAGCTTTCTTT
TRBV3-1/TRBV3-2,once,TRBD1,15,TRBJ1-5,CASSNRGYSNQPQHF,TGTGCCAGCAGTAACAGGGGGTATAGCAATCAGCCCCAGCATTTT
TRBV4-3,.,.,14,TRBJ1-1,CASSQVVRNTEAFF,TGCGCCAGCAGCCAAGTAGTGAGGAACACTGAAGCTTTCTTT
TRBV5-8,.,.,15,TRBJ2-7,CASRSGLREPYEQYF,TGTGCCAGCAGATCGGGACTCCGGGAGCCCTACGAGCAGTACTTC
TRBV10-3,few,TRBD1,13,TRBJ2-7,CAISQGQGYEQYF,TGTGCCATCAGTCAGGGACAGGGTTACGAGCAGTACTTC
TRBV9,.,TRBD1,16,TRBJ1-2,CASSLSVGDRVRGYTF,TGTGCCAGCAGCTTAAGTGTAGGAGACAGGGTGCGTGGCTACACCTTC
TRBV28,.,.,15,TRBJ2-3,CASMGASGYTDTQYF,TGTGCCAGCATGGGGGCTAGCGGTTACACAGATACGCAGTATTTT
TRBV18,.,TRBD2,14,TRBJ2-3,CASREGLGTDTQYF,TGTGCCAGCAGGGAGGGCCTGGGCACAGATACGCAGTATTTT
TRBV10-2,.,.,11,TRBJ1-2,CASSGGYGYTF,TGCGCCAGCAGCGGAGGCTATGGCTACACCTTC
TRBV25-1,.,.,15,TRBJ1-1,CASSESFRGLAEAFF,TGTGCCAGCAGTGAATCGTTCCGGGGGTTAGCTGAAGCTTTCTTT
TRBV6-5,.,TRBD1,16,TRBJ2-2,CASSYRGQGGTGELFF,TGTGCCAGCAGTTACCGGGGACAGGGGGGCACCGGGGAGCTGTTTTTT
TRBV24-1,.,TRBD2,16,TRBJ2-5,CATSDPTSGRRETQYF,TGTGCCACCAGTGATCCGACTAGCGGGAGACGAGAGACCCAGTACTTC
TRBV30,.,.,15,TRBJ2-3,CASKRPGTSTDTQYF,TGTGCCTCAAAACGCCCCGGGACTAGCACAGATACGCAGTATTTT
TRBV18,.,TRBD1,14,TRBJ1-2,CASSPIQGARGYTF,TGTGCCAGCTCACCCATACAGGGGGCGCGTGGCTACACCTTC
TRBV6-1,.,.,14,TRBJ1-1,CASSEYDWLTQAFF,TGTGCCAGCAGTGAATATGACTGGCTGACTCAAGCTTTCTTT
TRBV7-9,.,.,13,TRBJ2-2,CASSRDYTGELFF,TGTGCCAGCAGTCGGGACTACACCGGGGAGCTGTTTTTT
TRBV9,.,.,14,TRBJ1-1,CASSAHTLNTEAFF,TGTGCCAGCAGCGCCCACACCCTGAACACTGAAGCTTTCTTT
TRBV11-2,.,TRBD1,18,TRBJ2-2,CASSSPDRGRMDTGELFF,TGTGCCAGCAGCTCCCCCGACAGGGGTCGTATGGACACCGGGGAGCTGTTTTTT
TRBV7-3,.,.,13,TRBJ1-1,CASSQVTVGEAFF,TGTGCCAGCAGCCAAGTGACAGTTGGGGAAGCTTTCTTT
TRBV5-8,.,.,12,TRBJ1-4,CASSLDGEKLFF,TGTGCCAGCAGCTTGGACGGTGAAAAACTGTTTTTT
TRBV5-6,.,TRBD1,15,TRBJ2-5,CASSLLTGGQETQYF,TGTGCCAGCAGCTTGCTAACAGGGGGCCAAGAGACCCAGTACTTC
TRBV29-1,once,TRBD1,14,TRBJ1-1,CSVGRQGRNTEAFF,TGCAGCGTTGGCAGACAGGGGCGGAACACTGAAGCTTTCTTT
TRBV11-3,few,.,16,TRBJ1-4,CASSPGRVGGNEKLFF,TGTGCCAGCAGCCCAGGTCGAGTCGGAGGCAATGAAAAACTGTTTTTT
TRBV6-2/TRBV6-3,.,.,15,TRBJ1-4,CASSYRTTTNEKLFF,TGTGCCAGCAGTTACAGGACAACAACTAATGAAAAACTGTTTTTT
TRBV2,.,TRBD1,12,TRBJ2-7,CASSWTGGEQYF,TGTGCCAGCAGTTGGACAGGGGGCGAGCAGTACTTC
TRBV5-1,.,.,18,TRBJ1-6,CASSLVGVGSSYNSPLHF,TGCGCCAGCAGCTTGGTAGGGGTCGGAAGCTCCTATAATTCACCCCTCCACTTT
TRBV3-1/TRBV3-2,.,.,13,TRBJ2-7,CARARGTSYEQYF,TGTGCCCGAGCAAGGGGCACCTCCTACGAGCAGTACTTC
TRBV5-4,few,.,14,TRBJ2-7,CASRGSLFSYEQYF,TGTGCCAGCAGAGGGAGTCTGTTCTCCTACGAGCAGTACTTC
TRBV9,.,TRBD1,16,TRBJ2-2,CASSPYRGANTGELFF,TGTGCCAGCAGCCCATACAGGGGCGCCAACACCGGGGAGCTGTTTTTT
TRBV7-3,.,.,16,TRBJ2-1,CASSFQGGATYNEQFF,TGTGCCAGCAGCTTTCAAGGGGGAGCCACCTACAATGAGCAGTTCTTC
TRBV20-1,.,TRBD2,14,TRBJ2-2,CSARGGANTGELFF,TGCAGTGCTCGTGGGGGGGCGAACACCGGGGAGCTGTTTTTT
TRBV28,.,TRBD2,15,TRBJ2-1,CASSRTSGRSYEQFF,TGTGCCAGCAGCAGGACTAGCGGGAGGTCTTATGAGCAGTTCTTC
TRBV28,.,TRBD1,15,TRBJ2-3,CASSLAGTGVDTQYF,TGTGCCAGCAGTTTAGCCGGGACAGGGGTAGATACGCAGTATTTT
TRBV29-1,.,.,14,TRBJ2-7,CSVRGRGRTYEQYF,TGCAGCGTCCGAGGACGGGGGAGGACCTACGAGCAGTACTTC
TRBV23-1,few,TRBD1,16,TRBJ1-1,CASSQGQGNGNTEAFF,TGCGCCAGCAGTCAGGGACAGGGGAATGGGAACACTGAAGCTTTCTTT
TRBV6-5,few,TRBD1,13,TRBJ1-1,CASSQGVGTEAFF,TGTGCCAGCAGTCAGGGGGTTGGAACTGAAGCTTTCTTT
TRBV6-5,once,TRBD1,13,TRBJ1-6,CAKWTGGDSPLHF,TGTGCCAAGTGGACAGGGGGAGATTCACCCCTCCACTTT
TRBV7-9,.,.,13,TRBJ1-1,CASSSYGGTEAFF,TGTGCCAGCAGCTCCTACGGGGGGACTGAAGCTTTCTTT
TRBV25-1,once,.,13,TRBJ1-2,CASSDWRKGSYTF,TGTGCCAGCAGTGATTGGAGGAAGGGAAGCTACACCTTC
TRBV30,.,.,14,TRBJ2-7,CAWSVQLVPYEQYF,TGTGCCTGGAGTGTACAACTAGTCCCCTACGAGCAGTACTTC
TRBV28,.,TRBD2,14,TRBJ2-7,CASSFLAGGYEQYF,TGTGCCAGCAGTTTTCTAGCGGGGGGCTACGAGCAGTACTTC
TRBV28,.,TRBD1,15,TRBJ2-1,CASSWSGGSYNEQFF,TGTGCCAGCAGTTGGTCAGGGGGCTCCTACAATGAGCAGTTCTTC
TRBV7-3,.,TRBD1,14,TRBJ2-1,CASLEQGVNNEQFF,TGTGCCAGCCTGGAACAGGGGGTAAACAATGAGCAGTTCTTC
TRBV5-6,.,.,13,TRBJ2-2,CASSWQISGELFF,TGTGCCAGCAGCTGGCAGATTTCCGGGGAGCTGTTTTTT
TRBV7-2,once,.,15,TRBJ1-4,CASSSSGGRNEKLFF,TGTGCCAGCAGCTCGAGTGGGGGCCGGAATGAAAAACTGTTTTTT